These 5 T cell receptor beta chains were all obtained from the same sample, sequenced in a study of blood T cell repertoires in COVID-19. The protocol was immunoSEQ multiplex PCR, while the TCRdb copy is restricted to in-frame clones and leaves out a portion. Among about 120,000 clones listed, over 70% were seen once. Sample: peripheral blood. The source of these receptors is a woman aged 65 to 85 with acute or convalescent COVID-19.

The gene calls are TRBV30 and TRBJ1-5; D may be TRBD1 (5 bases). V was shortened by 2 bases and J by 5 bases, with 10 bases between the two germline ends. The germline gives CDR1 GTSNPN, CDR2 SVGIG (reference sequence). The CDR3 totals 13 residues. CDR3 sequence (DNA): TGTGCCTGGAGTCGGGGGGGGGATCAGCCCCAGCATTTT. Translated, it gives CAWSRGGDQPQHF.

CDR3 residues: CASSNPGTGNSYEQYF. The CDR3 DNA is TGTGCCAGCAGTAACCCAGGGACAGGGAACTCCTACGAGCAGTACTTC. The chain combines TRBV28 with TRBJ2-7, with 9 bases that match TRBD1. With 5 bases clipped from V and 0 bases from J, the junction kept 8 bases outside the gene matches. Germline V gene lookup returns CDR1 MDHEN and CDR2 SYDVKM. The CDR3 spans 16 residues.

In its sample, this clone was seen once. This rearrangement joins TRBV2 to TRBJ1-2, with TRBD1 matching 7 bases. Germline lookup yields CDR1 SNHLY and CDR2 FYNNEI. V trimming: 5 bases; J trimming: 8 bases; junction bases outside the gene matches: 8. The CDR3 loop spans 13 amino acids. For the CDR3, the DNA is TGTGCCAGCAGTCCCACAGGGGTGTACGGCTACACCTTC. This sequence encodes CASSPTGVYGYTF.

This clone was recorded only once. The chain links TRBV21-1 to TRBJ2-7; the table's D gene call, TRBD1, was not cross checked with the DNA. TRBV21-1 is labeled a pseudogene. The CDR3 is 15 amino acids. CDR3 protein: CASSNSGPRGYEQYF. The CDR3 DNA sequence: TGTGCCAGCAGCAATTCCGGGCCCAGGGGCTACGAGCAGTACTTC.

The V gene is TRBV9, the J gene TRBJ1-2; D possibly corresponds to TRBD1 (5 bases). CDR1 SGDLS and CDR2 YYNGEE come from the germline V gene. V dropped 3 bases and J dropped 5 bases, with 11 bases sitting between them. The CDR3 runs 13 residues. The CDR3 sequence: CASSGNSGYGYTF. In DNA, the CDR3 is TGTGCCAGCAGCGGGAATTCAGGGTATGGCTACACCTTC.